The T cell receptor (beta chain) under discussion was sequenced for a study of response to subunit inactivated influenza vaccine. Overall study results and limits: Only a handful of new T cells, the authors suggested, are recruited with each seasonal influenza vaccination.

From the RT-PCR reads, TCRdb called clonotypes with MiXCR, one entry per CDR3 protein. The profile shows 600,000 to 850,000 distinct CDR3 sequences, about 14% of them singletons. Concerning this clonotype: Its antigen is still unknown.

From germline, CDR1 is DFQATT and CDR2 SNEGSKA (reference sequence). The CDR3 is made up of 16 amino acids. Trimming took 0 bases from V and 0 from J, leaving 15 bases between them. The chain joins TRBV20-1 to TRBJ2-7, with D perhaps matching TRBD1 (6 bases). This sample comprised PBMCs from blood, obtained approximately 15 days before vaccination. This TCR was recovered from a man in his fifties who received an inactivated influenza vaccine. The CDR3 DNA follows: TGCAGTGCTAGAGATTGGGGCAGGGGAAACTCCTACGAGCAGTACTTC. It encodes CSARDWGRGNSYEQYF.